This TCR beta chain appears in the sequencing data of a study of OX40 agonist ivuxolimab in advanced cancers. Assay: immunoSEQ multiplex PCR; the TCRdb copy retains only in-frame clones and omits some. The sample comprises about 18,000 clones, about nine tenths of which are singletons, and approximately 50% rests with the top ten. Looked up from germline, CDR1 is SGHAT and CDR2 is FQNNGV. Trimming took 1 base from V and 3 from J, leaving 10 bases between them. The CDR3 length is 14 residues. The sequence was obtained from an adult with an advanced solid tumor such as melanoma, head and neck, liver or kidney cancer. The J gene is TRBJ2-7, the V gene TRBV11-2; D is possibly TRBD1 (5 bases). This sample comprised CD4+ or CD8+ T cells sorted from blood, obtained in a trial of the OX40 agonist ivuxolimab. CDR3 nucleotides: TGTGCCAGCAGCTTAGTAGGTCAGGGCTACGAGCAGTACTTC. It yields the protein CASSLVGQGYEQYF. Together with reference TRBV11-2 and TRBJ2-7, the CDR3 gives the full variable domain: EAGVAQSPRYKIIEKRQSVAFWCNPISGHATLYWYQQILGQGPKLLIQFQNNGVVDDSQLPKDRFSAERLKGVDSTLKIQPAKLEDSAVYLCASSLVGQGYEQYFGPGTRLTVT.